What follows are 8 T cell receptor beta chains derived from one specimen sequenced in a study of OX40 agonist ivuxolimab in advanced cancers. Sequencing used immunoSEQ multiplex PCR; TCRdb keeps in-frame clones, though not all of them. The sample lists roughly 100,000 clones, 90% occurring once. Here the sequenced sample was CD4+ or CD8+ T cells sorted from blood, taken in a trial of the OX40 agonist ivuxolimab. The receptors here all came from an adult with an advanced solid tumor such as melanoma, head and neck, liver or kidney cancer.

The chain carries TRBV7-9 and TRBJ1-1, with a weak D call TRBD1 (5 bases). Germline V lookup: CDR1 SEHNR, CDR2 FQNEAQ (reference sequence). V was clipped by 1 base and J by 8 bases, with 14 bases between them. This CDR3 has 14 amino acids. The CDR3, as DNA: TGTGCCAGCAGCTTAGAGGAATCCCGGACAGAAGCTTTCTTT. Translation: CASSLEESRTEAFF.

The chain carries TRBV5-5 and TRBJ2-7; D gene uncertain. The V end was cut by 5 bases, the J end by 2 bases, with 11 bases between. The CDR3 runs to 13 residues. In germline, CDR1 is SGHKS, CDR2 YYEKEE (reference sequence). The CDR3 loop is CASSSRNTYEQYF. DNA for the CDR3: TGTGCCAGCAGTTCGAGAAATACCTACGAGCAGTACTTC.

V is TRBV5-1 and J is TRBJ2-5, with D tentatively TRBD1 (6 bases). The CDR3 has 15 amino acids. The V gene's germline CDR1 is SGHRS and CDR2 YFSETQ. V was cut by 1 base and J by 2 bases, with 12 bases left in between. CDR3 sequence (DNA): TGCGCCAGCAGCTTGACAGGGAATATTCAAGAGACCCAGTACTTC. It yields the protein CASSLTGNIQETQYF.

V and J are TRBV7-2 and TRBJ2-3, with D tentatively TRBD1 (5 bases). Trimming shortened V by 3 bases and J by 2 bases, and 12 bases separated the two germline ends. The germline CDR1 and CDR2 sequences are SGHTA and FQGNSA. The CDR3 contains 15 residues. Here the CDR3 reads CASSFKARATDTQYF. CDR3 bases: TGTGCCAGCAGCTTTAAAGCCAGGGCCACAGATACGCAGTATTTT.

The chain uses TRBV20-1 and TRBJ1-3; D uncertain. The CDR3 consists of 11 residues. With 6 bases removed from V and 4 bases from J, the gap between germline ends came to 7 bases. Germline V CDR1 and CDR2: DFQATT, SNEGSKA (reference sequence). CDR3 residues: CSAVGGNTIYF. The CDR3 DNA reads as TGCAGTGCCGTGGGAGGAAACACCATATATTTT.

The gene calls are TRBV6-5 and TRBJ2-7; D is ambiguous. The CDR3 extends over 14 amino acids. Germline CDR1 and CDR2: MNHEY and SVGAGI. Trimming removed 0 bases at V and 4 bases at J, with 10 bases between. The CDR3 sequence: CASSYSPGVYEQYF. DNA of the CDR3: TGTGCCAGCAGTTACTCACCCGGCGTGTACGAGCAGTACTTC.

The V call is TRBV27, the J call TRBJ1-2; D may be TRBD1 (6 bases). V gave up 6 bases and J gave up 1 base, with 15 bases separating them. Germline CDR1 and CDR2: MNHEY and SMNVEV (reference sequence). CDR3 length: 15 residues. Here the CDR3 DNA reads TGTGCCAGCAGAGAGGGGGGTGTACTTAACTATGGCTACACCTTC. Its protein product is CASREGGVLNYGYTF.

V gene TRBV7-8 combines with J gene TRBJ2-2, with TRBD2 as a possible D gene (6 bases). The CDR3 totals 13 residues. V was pared by 10 bases and J by 0 bases, with 9 bases between. Germline CDR1 and CDR2: SGHVS and FQNEAQ. Written as DNA, the CDR3 is TGTGCCACCCGGAGGGCGAACACCGGGGAGCTGTTTTTT. This encodes CATRRANTGELFF. Complete variable domain (other parts from reference TRBV7-8 and TRBJ2-2): GAGVSQSPRYKVAKRGQDVALRCDPISGHVSLFWYQQALGQGPEFLTYFQNEAQLDKSGLPSDRFFAERPEGSVSTLKIQRTQQEDSAVYLCATRRANTGELFFGEGSRLTVL.